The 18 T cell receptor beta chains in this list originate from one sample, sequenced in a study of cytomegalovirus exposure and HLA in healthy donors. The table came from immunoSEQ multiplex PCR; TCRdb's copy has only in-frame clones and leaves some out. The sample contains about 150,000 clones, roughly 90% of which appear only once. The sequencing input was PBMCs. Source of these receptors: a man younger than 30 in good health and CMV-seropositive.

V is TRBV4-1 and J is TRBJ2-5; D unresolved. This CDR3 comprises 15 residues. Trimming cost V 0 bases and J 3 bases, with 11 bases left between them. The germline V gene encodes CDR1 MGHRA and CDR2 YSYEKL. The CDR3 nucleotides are TGCGCCAGCAGCCAAGATGGCGCTAGAAAAGAGACCCAGTACTTC. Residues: CASSQDGARKETQYF.

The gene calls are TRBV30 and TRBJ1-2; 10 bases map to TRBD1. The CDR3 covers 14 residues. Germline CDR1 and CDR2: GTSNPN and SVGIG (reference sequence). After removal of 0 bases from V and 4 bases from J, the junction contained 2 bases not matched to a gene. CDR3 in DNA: TGTGCCTGGAGTGTAGGACAGGGGGTCTATGGCTACACCTTC. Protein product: CAWSVGQGVYGYTF.

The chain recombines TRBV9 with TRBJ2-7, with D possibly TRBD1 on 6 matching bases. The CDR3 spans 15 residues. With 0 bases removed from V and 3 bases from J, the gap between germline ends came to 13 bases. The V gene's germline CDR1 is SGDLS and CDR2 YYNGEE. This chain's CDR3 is CASSVATTGLYEQYF. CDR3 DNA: TGTGCCAGCAGCGTAGCGACGACAGGACTCTACGAGCAGTACTTC.

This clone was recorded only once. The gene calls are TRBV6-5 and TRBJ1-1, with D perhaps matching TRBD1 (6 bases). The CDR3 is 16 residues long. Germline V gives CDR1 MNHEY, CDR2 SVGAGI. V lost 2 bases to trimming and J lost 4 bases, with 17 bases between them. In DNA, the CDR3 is TGTGCCAGCAGTTACCCTTCACGGGGGGCCGGCACTGAAGCTTTCTTT. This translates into CASSYPSRGAGTEAFF.

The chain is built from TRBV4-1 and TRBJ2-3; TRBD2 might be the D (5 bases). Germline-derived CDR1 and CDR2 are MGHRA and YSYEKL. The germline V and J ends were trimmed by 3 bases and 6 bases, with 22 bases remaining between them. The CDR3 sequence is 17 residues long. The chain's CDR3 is CASSQGILQKRRDTQYF. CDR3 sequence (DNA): TGCGCCAGCAGCCAGGGTATACTTCAGAAACGGAGGGATACGCAGTATTTT.

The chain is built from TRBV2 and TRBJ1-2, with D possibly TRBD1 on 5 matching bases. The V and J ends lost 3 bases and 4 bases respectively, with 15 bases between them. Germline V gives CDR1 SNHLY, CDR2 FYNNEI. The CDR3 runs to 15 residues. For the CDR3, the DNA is TGTGCCAGCAGTGACCGCCAGGGTAGGAGCTATGGCTACACCTTC. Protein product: CASSDRQGRSYGYTF.

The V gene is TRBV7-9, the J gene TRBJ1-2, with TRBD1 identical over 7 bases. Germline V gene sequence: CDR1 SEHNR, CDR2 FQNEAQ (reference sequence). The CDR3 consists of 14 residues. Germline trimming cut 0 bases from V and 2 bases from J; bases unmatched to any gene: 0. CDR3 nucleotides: TGTGCCAGCAGCTTAGCGGGACAGAACTATGGCTACACCTTC. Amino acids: CASSLAGQNYGYTF.

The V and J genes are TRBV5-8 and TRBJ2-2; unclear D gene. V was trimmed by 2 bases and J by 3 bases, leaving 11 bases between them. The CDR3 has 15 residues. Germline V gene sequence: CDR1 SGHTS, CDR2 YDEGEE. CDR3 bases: TGTGCCAGCAGCTTCGTGGGCCACTACACCGGGGAGCTGTTTTTT. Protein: CASSFVGHYTGELFF.

CDR3 in DNA: TGTGCCAGCAGCCCTCTCGTCGGAGCCGAGCAGTACTTC. It specifies CASSPLVGAEQYF. This chain joins TRBV7-3 and TRBJ2-7; D not certain. The CDR3 totals 13 residues. Germline CDR1 SGHTA, CDR2 FQGTGA. V lost 5 bases to trimming and J lost 6 bases, with 14 bases between them.

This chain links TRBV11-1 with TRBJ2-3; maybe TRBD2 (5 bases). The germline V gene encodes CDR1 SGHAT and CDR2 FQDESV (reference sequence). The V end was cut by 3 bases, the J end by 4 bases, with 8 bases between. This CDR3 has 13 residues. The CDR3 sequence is CASSFAGPDTQYF. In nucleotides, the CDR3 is TGTGCCAGCAGCTTTGCGGGCCCAGATACGCAGTATTTT.

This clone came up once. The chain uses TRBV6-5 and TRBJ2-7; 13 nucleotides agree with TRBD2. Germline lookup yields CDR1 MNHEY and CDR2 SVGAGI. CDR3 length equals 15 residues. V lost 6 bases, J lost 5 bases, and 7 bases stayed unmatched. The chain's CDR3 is CASRAGTSGDHEQYF. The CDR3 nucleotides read TGTGCCAGCAGGGCCGGGACTAGCGGGGACCACGAGCAGTACTTC.

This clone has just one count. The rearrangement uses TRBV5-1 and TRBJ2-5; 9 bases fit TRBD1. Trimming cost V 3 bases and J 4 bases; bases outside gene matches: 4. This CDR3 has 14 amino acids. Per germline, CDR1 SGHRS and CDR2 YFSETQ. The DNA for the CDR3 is TGCGCCAGCAGCTCCGGGACAGGGACAGAGACCCAGTACTTC. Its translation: CASSSGTGTETQYF.

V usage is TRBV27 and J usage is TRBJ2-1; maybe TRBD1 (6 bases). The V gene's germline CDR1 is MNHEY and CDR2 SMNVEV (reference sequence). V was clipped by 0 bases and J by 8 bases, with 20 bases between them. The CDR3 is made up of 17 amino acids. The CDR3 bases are TGTGCCAGCAGTTTATCTCCCCGACAGGTTAAGCTAGATGAGCAGTTCTTC. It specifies CASSLSPRQVKLDEQFF.

As DNA, the CDR3 is TGTGCCAGCAGCTTACCGACAGGCGGCGATTCCTACGAGCAGTACTTC. Protein product: CASSLPTGGDSYEQYF. J is TRBJ2-7 and V is TRBV7-9, with D tentatively TRBD1 (6 bases). The CDR3 length is 16 residues. The V end lost 2 bases, the J end lost 1 base, and 15 bases lay between the germline ends. CDR1 SEHNR and CDR2 FQNEAQ come from the germline V gene (reference sequence).

DNA for the CDR3: TGTGCCAGCAACCCTCCCGGGACTAAAGGGACCCAGTACTTC. Translated, it gives CASNPPGTKGTQYF. This sequence joins TRBV6-5 and TRBJ2-5; 7 bases match TRBD2. Germline V gene data show CDR1 as MNHEY and CDR2 as SVGAGI. Unmatched junction bases numbered 12, after V lost 7 bases and J lost 7 bases. This CDR3 contains 14 residues.

CDR3 protein: CASSLAGGTNEKLFF. The CDR3 nucleotides read TGTGCCAGCAGCTTAGCGGGGGGCACTAATGAAAAACTGTTTTTT. The rearrangement links TRBV11-2 to TRBJ1-4, with D perhaps TRBD1 (6 bases). V was clipped by 1 base and J by 2 bases, with 8 bases between them. Germline-derived CDR1 and CDR2 are SGHAT and FQNNGV. The CDR3 spans 15 residues.

CDR3 DNA: TGTGCCAGCAGTCTACCCCGACAGGGGGGGGCTTTCTTT. Amino acids: CASSLPRQGGAFF. This sequence joins TRBV6-6 and TRBJ1-1; TRBD1 aligns across 9 bases. This CDR3 contains 13 residues. V trimming: 5 bases; J trimming: 11 bases; junction bases outside the gene matches: 9. CDR1 and CDR2 from the germline V gene are MNHNY and SVGAGI (reference sequence).

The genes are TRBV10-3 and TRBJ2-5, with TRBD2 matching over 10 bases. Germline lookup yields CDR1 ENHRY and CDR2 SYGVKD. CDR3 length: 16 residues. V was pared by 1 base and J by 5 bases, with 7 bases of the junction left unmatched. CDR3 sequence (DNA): TGTGCCATCAGTGAGTTGACTAGCGGGTTAGTTGAGACCCAGTACTTC. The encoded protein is CAISELTSGLVETQYF.